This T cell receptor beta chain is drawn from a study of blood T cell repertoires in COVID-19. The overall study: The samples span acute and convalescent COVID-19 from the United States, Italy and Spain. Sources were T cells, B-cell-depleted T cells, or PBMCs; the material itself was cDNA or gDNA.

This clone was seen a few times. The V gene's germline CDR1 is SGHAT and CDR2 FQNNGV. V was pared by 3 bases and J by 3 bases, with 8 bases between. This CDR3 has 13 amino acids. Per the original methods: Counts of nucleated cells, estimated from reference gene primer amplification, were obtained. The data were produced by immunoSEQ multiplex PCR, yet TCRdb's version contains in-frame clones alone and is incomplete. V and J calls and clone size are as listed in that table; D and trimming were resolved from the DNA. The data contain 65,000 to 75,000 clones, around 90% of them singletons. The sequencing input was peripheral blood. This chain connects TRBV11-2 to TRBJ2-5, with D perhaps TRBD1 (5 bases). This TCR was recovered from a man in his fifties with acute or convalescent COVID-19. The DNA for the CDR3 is TGTGCCAGCAGCTTGGGCAGGGAAGAGACCCAGTACTTC. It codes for CASSLGREETQYF.